The present TCR beta chain was sequenced within a study of blood T cells in healthy people across ages. Overall study findings and caveats: CMV infection status of these donors was not known.

Combining a sample-barcoded 5' primer with a J-beta primer mix, a second PCR ran for roughly 7 to 12 cycles. Each CDR3 protein gets one entry after TCRdb re-called the 5' RACE reads with MiXCR. This sample has about 970,000 distinct CDR3 sequences, with 45% to 60% found just once. The study isolated at least 6.5 million PBMCs from each sample. Worth noting for this clonotype: Its specificity is not known.

The CDR3 is 17 residues long. Germline CDR1 and CDR2: SGHDT and YYEEEE. V gave up 1 base and J gave up 4 bases; unmatched junction bases: 11. The rearrangement links TRBV5-6 to TRBJ2-5; 9 positions match TRBD1. The sequencing input was blood. The receptor was derived from a woman in her sixties or seventies in good health. The CDR3 loop reads CASSLMLGTGPGETQYF. The CDR3 coding sequence is TGTGCCAGCAGCTTGATGTTGGGGACAGGGCCTGGAGAGACCCAGTACTTC.